This TCR beta chain was identified during a study of cytotoxic CD8 clonotypes in ibrutinib-treated CLL. Germline assignment: CDR1 SQVTM and CDR2 ANQGSEA. The CDR3 is 13 amino acids. The table came from immunoSEQ multiplex PCR; TCRdb's copy has only in-frame clones and leaves some out. The data contain tens of thousands of clones, roughly 50% of them seen just once; the ten biggest clones take up about a fifth. Concerning this clone: The antigen is undetermined. Its ends do not fully match the called genes, so a read error is possible.

Genomic DNA for TCR beta libraries, about 1.8 micrograms, came from cryopreserved PBMCs. Study-wide results and limits: Public clonotypes were rare and shrank or held steady on treatment.

The receptor's source is a human donor with chronic lymphocytic leukemia. This specimen consisted of PBMCs, obtained after 24 months of ibrutinib treatment. V gene TRBV29-1 combines with J gene TRBJ2-2; D is undetermined. CDR3 sequence: CSVDQPKTGELFF. The CDR3 region has the DNA TGCAGCGTTGATCAGCCGAAAACCGGGGAGCTGTTTTTT.